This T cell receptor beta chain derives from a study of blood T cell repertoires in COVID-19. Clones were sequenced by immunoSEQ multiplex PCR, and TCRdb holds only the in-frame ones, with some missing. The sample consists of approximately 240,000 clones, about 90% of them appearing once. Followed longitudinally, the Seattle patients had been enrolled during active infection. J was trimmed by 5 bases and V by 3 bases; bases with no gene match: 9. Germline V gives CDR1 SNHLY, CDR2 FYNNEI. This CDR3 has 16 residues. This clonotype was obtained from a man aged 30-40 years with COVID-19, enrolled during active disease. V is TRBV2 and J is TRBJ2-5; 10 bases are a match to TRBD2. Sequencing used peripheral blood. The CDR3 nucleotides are TGTGCCAGCAGTGAGATGCTAGCGGGGGCGGGGGAGACCCAGTACTTC. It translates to CASSEMLAGAGETQYF.